The TCR beta chain described here comes from a study of CD8+CD57+ T cells in acquired aplastic anemia. General study results and limits: In CD8+ cells, Simpson's diversity showed no significant difference between patients and controls. Patients and controls had in common approximately 28 CD8+ CDR3 sequences.

The TCR beta profiling, which covered VDJ combination and CDR3 sequence, was carried out using genomic DNA as the template. MiXCR, applied by TCRdb to the reads, yields one record per CDR3 protein. The table shows fewer than 300,000 distinct CDR3 sequences, with roughly 80% occurring only once. Previously, flow cytometry had revealed CD8+CD57+ cell expansion in the patients chosen for sequencing. With 0 bases removed from V and 5 bases from J, the gap between germline ends came to 11 bases. The CDR3 is made up of 14 amino acids. Germline loops: CDR1 SGHKS, CDR2 YYEKEE (reference sequence). On this clonotype: Its antigen is currently unknown.

The sequencing input was sorted CD4+, CD8+, or CD8+CD57+ T cells (not recorded which) from PBMCs. This chain connects TRBV5-5 to TRBJ1-2; D remains ambiguous. The source of this sequence is a human donor with aplastic anemia. Here the CDR3 DNA reads TGTGCCAGCAGCTTGGAGCGGGGAAGTTATGGCTACACCTTC. Its translation: CASSLERGSYGYTF.